Below, 13 T cell receptor beta chains from the same sample are listed, as sequenced in a study of T-cell memory formation after mild COVID-19. In TCRdb, the 5' RACE reads were re-called with MiXCR into one record per CDR3 protein. Found here are roughly 300,000 distinct CDR3 sequences, roughly 15% of them singletons; the top ten hold about 20%. The specimen was PBMCs or a T cell subset sorted from them (not recorded which). Source of these receptors: a young man who had mild COVID-19 (a few samples of this study predate the infection). Cell type and time point are not known.

In this sample, this clonotype turned up a few times. The V and J genes are TRBV7-9 and TRBJ2-7; D may be TRBD2 (6 bases). The CDR3 contains 15 residues. V gave up 4 bases and J gave up 1 base, with 14 bases separating them. CDR1 SEHNR and CDR2 FQNEAQ come from the germline V gene (reference sequence). This CDR3 reads CASSSTAGNSYEQYF. Written as DNA, the CDR3 is TGTGCCAGCAGCTCGACTGCGGGGAATTCCTACGAGCAGTACTTC.

The chain has TRBV5-1 and TRBJ2-3, with no clear D. Germline lookup yields CDR1 SGHRS and CDR2 YFSETQ. V was trimmed by 5 bases and J by 0 bases, leaving 7 bases between them. This CDR3 comprises 13 residues. CDR3 nucleotides: TGCGCCAGCAGGCCCGATAGCACAGATACGCAGTATTTT. Its translation: CASRPDSTDTQYF.

This clonotype was counted only a few times. The V call is TRBV5-1, the J call TRBJ2-2, with a tentative D call TRBD1 (6 bases). The length of the CDR3 is 15 residues. Germline assignment: CDR1 SGHRS and CDR2 YFSETQ. V shed 4 bases and J shed 6 bases, with 16 bases lying between them. The CDR3 DNA reads as TGCGCCAGCAGCGTCGCAGGGGAAATCGCCGGGGAGCTGTTTTTT. It is translated as CASSVAGEIAGELFF. Full variable domain (outside the CDR3, taken from reference TRBV5-1 and TRBJ2-2): KAGVTQTPRYLIKTRGQQVTLSCSPISGHRSVSWYQQTPGQGLQFLFEYFSETQRNKGNFPGRFSGRQFSNSRSEMNVSTLELGDSALYLCASSVAGEIAGELFFGEGSRLTVL.

The gene calls are TRBV18 and TRBJ2-5, with D maybe TRBD2 (6 bases). This CDR3 has 14 amino acids. Germline V CDR1 and CDR2: KGHSH, LQKENI. V lost 5 bases to trimming and J lost 9 bases, with 19 bases between them. The DNA for the CDR3 is TGTGCCAGCTCATCGGGACTTGGCCGCGGGTCCCAGTACTTC. This codes for CASSSGLGRGSQYF.

The genes are TRBV4-2 and TRBJ1-2; D is unclear. Trimming removed 3 bases from V and 8 bases from J, with 16 bases in between. Germline loops: CDR1 LGHNA, CDR2 YNFKEQ. CDR3 size: 14 residues. The CDR3 sequence: CASSHGVAESGYTF. The CDR3 DNA follows: TGTGCCAGCAGCCATGGAGTGGCGGAGTCCGGCTACACCTTC.

The sample holds a few counts of this clonotype. This chain links TRBV5-6 with TRBJ1-2, with D possibly TRBD1 on 5 matching bases. The V gene lost 4 bases and the J gene lost 7 bases, with 8 bases spanning the gap. The length of the CDR3 is 11 residues. Germline V gene lookup returns CDR1 SGHDT and CDR2 YYEEEE. Written as DNA, the CDR3 is TGTGCCAGCAGCCCAGGGATTGGCTACACCTTC. Its protein product is CASSPGIGYTF.

The V gene is TRBV7-2, the J gene TRBJ2-7; 10 bases align to TRBD1. There are 14 residues in the CDR3. The V gene's germline CDR1 is SGHTA and CDR2 FQGNSA. V lost 5 bases, J lost 4 bases, and 5 bases stayed unmatched. CDR3 nucleotide sequence: TGTGCCAGCAGCCTCGGACAGGGGGATTACGAGCAGTACGTC. Translation gives CASSLGQGDYEQYV.

The chain is built from TRBV4-2 and TRBJ1-2; TRBD1 aligns across 8 bases. Germline V CDR1 and CDR2: LGHNA, YNFKEQ. The CDR3 is 17 residues long. The V gene end was trimmed by 2 bases and the J gene end by 5 bases; junction bases not matched to a gene: 13. The CDR3 reads CASSQRPGGFSYYGYTF. CDR3 nucleotide sequence: TGTGCCAGCAGCCAACGGCCAGGGGGCTTCTCTTATTATGGCTACACCTTC.

The rearrangement links TRBV6-2 or TRBV6-3 to TRBJ2-5; 7 nucleotides agree with TRBD1. Germline V CDR1 and CDR2: MNHEY, SVGEGT. The ends lost 7 bases at V and 1 base at J; junction bases unmatched: 3. CDR3 size: 13 residues. CDR3 coding DNA: TGTGCCAGCAACCGGGACAGCCAAGAGACCCAGTACTTC. Protein: CASNRDSQETQYF.

The chain links TRBV20-1 to TRBJ2-2, with 7 bases identical to TRBD1. The CDR3 is made up of 15 amino acids. V lost 6 bases, J lost 4 bases, and 11 bases stayed unmatched. Looked up from germline, CDR1 is DFQATT and CDR2 is SNEGSKA (reference sequence). DNA of the CDR3: TGCAGTGCCCGTCTTCGGGACAGAAGCACCGGGGAGCTGTTTTTT. Encoded protein: CSARLRDRSTGELFF.

This clonotype was recorded a few times. The gene calls are TRBV14 and TRBJ2-1; a possible D gene is TRBD2 (6 bases). CDR3 length equals 15 residues. Germline V CDR1 and CDR2: SGHDN, FVKESK. With 1 base removed from V and 7 bases from J, the gap between germline ends came to 14 bases. This CDR3 is CASSQGRGPVNEQFF. The CDR3 bases are TGTGCCAGCAGCCAAGGGCGGGGCCCTGTGAATGAGCAGTTCTTC.

The rearrangement uses TRBV12-3 or TRBV12-4 and TRBJ1-1, with TRBD1 as a possible D gene (5 bases). This CDR3 is 16 amino acids long. V lost 2 bases to trimming and J lost 7 bases, with 20 bases between them. CDR3: CASSLYTGPSPGEAFF. The CDR3 DNA reads as TGTGCCAGCAGTTTATACACGGGGCCGAGCCCCGGTGAAGCTTTCTTT.

V gene TRBV12-3 or TRBV12-4 combines with J gene TRBJ1-2; D possibly corresponds to TRBD1 (5 bases). Trimming left V 3 bases short and J 6 bases short, with 20 bases between. This CDR3 contains 16 residues. This CDR3 is CASSFLSTWQGDGYTF. CDR3 sequence (DNA): TGTGCCAGCAGTTTTCTCTCTACGTGGCAGGGAGATGGCTACACCTTC.